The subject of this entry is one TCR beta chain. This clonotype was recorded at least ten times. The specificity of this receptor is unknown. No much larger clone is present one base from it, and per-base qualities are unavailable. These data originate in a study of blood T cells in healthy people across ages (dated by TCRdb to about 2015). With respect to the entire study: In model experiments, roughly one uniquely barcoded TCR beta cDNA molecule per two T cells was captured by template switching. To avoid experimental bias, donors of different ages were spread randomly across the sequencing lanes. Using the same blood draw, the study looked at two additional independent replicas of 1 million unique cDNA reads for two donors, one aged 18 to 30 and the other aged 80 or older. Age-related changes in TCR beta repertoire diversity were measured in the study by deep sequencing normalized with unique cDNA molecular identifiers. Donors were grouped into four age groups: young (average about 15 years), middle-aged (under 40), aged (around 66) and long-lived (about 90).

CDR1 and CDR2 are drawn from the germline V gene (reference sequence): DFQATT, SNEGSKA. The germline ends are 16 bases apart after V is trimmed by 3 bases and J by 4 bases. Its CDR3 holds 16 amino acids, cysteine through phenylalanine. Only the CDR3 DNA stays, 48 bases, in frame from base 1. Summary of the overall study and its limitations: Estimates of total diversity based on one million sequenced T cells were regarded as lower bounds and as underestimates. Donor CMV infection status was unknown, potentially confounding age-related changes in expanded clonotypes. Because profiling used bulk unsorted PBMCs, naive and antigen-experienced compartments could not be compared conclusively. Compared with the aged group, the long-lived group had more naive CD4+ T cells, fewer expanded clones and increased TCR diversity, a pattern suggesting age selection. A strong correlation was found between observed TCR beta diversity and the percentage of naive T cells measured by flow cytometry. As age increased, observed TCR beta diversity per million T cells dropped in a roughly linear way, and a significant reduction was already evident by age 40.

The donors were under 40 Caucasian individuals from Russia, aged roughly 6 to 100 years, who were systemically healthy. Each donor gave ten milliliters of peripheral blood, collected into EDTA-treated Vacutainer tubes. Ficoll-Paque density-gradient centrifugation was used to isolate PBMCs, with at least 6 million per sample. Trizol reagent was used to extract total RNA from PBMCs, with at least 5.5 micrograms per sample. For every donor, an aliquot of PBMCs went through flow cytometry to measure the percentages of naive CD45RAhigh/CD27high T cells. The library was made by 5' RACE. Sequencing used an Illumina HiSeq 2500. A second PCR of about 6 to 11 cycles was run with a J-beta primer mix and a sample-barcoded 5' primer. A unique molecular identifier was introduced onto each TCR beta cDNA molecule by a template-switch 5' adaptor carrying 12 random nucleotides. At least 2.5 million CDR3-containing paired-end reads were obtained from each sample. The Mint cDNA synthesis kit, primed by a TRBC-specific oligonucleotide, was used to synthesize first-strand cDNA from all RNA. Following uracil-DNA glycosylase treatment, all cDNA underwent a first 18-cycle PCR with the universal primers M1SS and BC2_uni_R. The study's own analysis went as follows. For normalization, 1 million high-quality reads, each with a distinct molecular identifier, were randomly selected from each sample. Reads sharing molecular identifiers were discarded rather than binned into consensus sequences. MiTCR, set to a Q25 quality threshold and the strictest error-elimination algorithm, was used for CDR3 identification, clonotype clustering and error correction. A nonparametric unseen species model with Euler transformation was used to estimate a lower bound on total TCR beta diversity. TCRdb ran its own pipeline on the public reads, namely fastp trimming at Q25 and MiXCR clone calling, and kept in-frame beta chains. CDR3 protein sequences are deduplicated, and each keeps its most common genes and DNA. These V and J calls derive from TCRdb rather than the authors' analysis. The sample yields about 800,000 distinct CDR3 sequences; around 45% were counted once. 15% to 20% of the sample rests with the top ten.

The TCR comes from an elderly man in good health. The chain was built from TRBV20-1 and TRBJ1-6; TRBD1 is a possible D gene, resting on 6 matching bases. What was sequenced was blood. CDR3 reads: CSARRVGGQYNSPLHF. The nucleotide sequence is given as TGCAGTGCTAGGAGGGTAGGAGGACAGTATAATTCACCCCTCCACTTT.